This T cell receptor (beta chain) was captured by sequencing in a study of OX40 agonist ivuxolimab in advanced cancers. Libraries were prepared by immunoSEQ multiplex PCR; TCRdb keeps only in-frame clonotypes and omits some of them. Of tens of thousands of clones in the sample, roughly nine tenths are singletons; the top ten hold just over 14%. Germline lookup yields CDR1 LNHDA and CDR2 SQIVND (reference sequence). The CDR3 contains 16 residues. Trimming removed 3 bases at V and 14 bases at J, with 23 bases between. This clone showed up just a few times. The receptor comes from an adult with an advanced solid tumor such as melanoma, head and neck, liver or kidney cancer. The chain uses TRBV19 and TRBJ1-6; the D gene is possibly TRBD1 (5 bases). Source: CD4+ or CD8+ T cells sorted from blood, taken in a trial of the OX40 agonist ivuxolimab. CDR3 residues: CASSMDPGTQGDTLHF. The CDR3 nucleotides are TGTGCCAGTAGTATGGACCCGGGGACCCAGGGAGATACCCTCCACTTT.